This paragraph reports one T cell receptor beta chain. Participant-given clinical history determined each cohort assignment. This record belongs to a study of blood T cell repertoires in COVID-19. The CDR3 is 15 amino acids. Germline-derived CDR1 and CDR2 are MGHRA and YSYEKL. J lost 10 bases, V lost 4 bases, and 8 bases had no gene match. Sequencing used immunoSEQ multiplex PCR; TCRdb keeps in-frame clones, though not all of them. The sample comprises approximately 300,000 clones, 86% of which are singletons, and approximately 2.4% rests with the top ten. The sequenced sample was PBMCs or T cells enriched from blood (not recorded which). V and J are TRBV4-1 and TRBJ1-6; 9 bases are shared with TRBD1. This clonotype was sampled from a woman between 18 and 29 years old who had recovered from COVID-19. The CDR3 DNA follows: TGCGCCAGCAGCCCCGAACGGACAGGGGAATCACCCCTCCACTTT. Its protein is CASSPERTGESPLHF.